Described below is a single T cell receptor beta chain sequence and its context. Its target is not known. Only in-frame clones appear in the TCRdb table, and some are missing; sequencing was by immunoSEQ multiplex PCR. The top ten hold 3.5% to 4.5% of the sample, which has approximately 180,000 clones, about nine tenths seen once. This specimen comes from a study of T cell responses to AZD1222 COVID-19 vaccine. The CDR3 length is 12 residues. Germline assignment: CDR1 MRHNA and CDR2 SNTAGT. V was pared by 2 bases and J by 8 bases, with 9 bases between. Study-wide results and limits: Clonal diversity was possibly underestimated; the donors were predominantly white British and more often female. Spike-specific TCR breadth rose after two AZD1222 doses, and depth rose as well.

The sequence came from an adult who received the MenACWY meningococcal vaccine as a control. The rearrangement uses TRBV6-4 and TRBJ1-2, with D possibly TRBD1 on 5 matching bases. The sequenced sample was peripheral blood, obtained 28 days after the second dose of the MenACWY control vaccine. CDR3 bases: TGTGCCAGCAGTGACGGGGCACGGGGCTACACCTTC. It codes for CASSDGARGYTF.